A selection of T cell receptor beta chains follows, all from one sample in a study of cytomegalovirus exposure and HLA in healthy donors. Some clones are missing from TCRdb's copy, which holds only in-frame ones; the method was immunoSEQ multiplex PCR. The sample shows 150,000 to 200,000 clones, around 80% of them seen only once. Sequenced material: PBMCs. The receptors were sampled from a man younger than 35 in good health and CMV-seronegative. CDR3s include the opening cysteine and the closing phenylalanine or tryptophan. D genes are given only for firm matches. The listing skips clone size in some rows; elsewhere it reads once, few, many or a size class.

V	D	J	size	CDR3	DNA
TRBV5-4	TRBD2	TRBJ2-5	NA	CASSLQAGGPGAQYF	TGTGCCAGCAGCTTGCAAGCGGGGGGGCCTGGGGCCCAGTACTTC
TRBV5-4	TRBD2	TRBJ2-1	once	CASSLAATGGVDEQFF	TGTGCCAGCAGCTTGGCCGCGACGGGGGGGGTCGATGAGCAGTTCTTC
TRBV10-3	TRBD1	TRBJ2-7	NA	CAISESEHRGIYEQYF	TGTGCCATCAGTGAGTCGGAGCACAGGGGGATATACGAGCAGTACTTC
TRBV5-1	NA	TRBJ1-6	NA	CASSLALAGQARSPLHF	TGCGCCAGCAGCTTGGCTCTGGCTGGACAAGCGAGGTCACCCCTCCACTTT
TRBV5-1	TRBD1	TRBJ2-7	NA	CASSSRTGSYEQYF	TGCGCCAGCAGCTCTAGGACAGGTTCCTACGAGCAGTACTTC
TRBV11-1	TRBD1	TRBJ2-7	NA	CASSSGTGYIEDYEQYF	TGTGCCAGCAGCTCAGGGACAGGGTACATAGAGGACTACGAGCAGTACTTC
TRBV19	TRBD2	TRBJ2-1	NA	CASSPPRGLAGGSSYNEQFF	TGTGCCAGTAGCCCCCCACGGGGACTAGCGGGAGGCAGCTCCTACAATGAGCAGTTCTTC
TRBV11-1	TRBD2	TRBJ2-7	NA	CASSWTSGAYEQYF	TGTGCCAGCAGCTGGACTAGCGGGGCCTACGAGCAGTACTTC
TRBV29-1	NA	TRBJ1-2	NA	CSVEGGARYGYTF	TGCAGCGTTGAGGGGGGGGCGAGGTATGGCTACACCTTC
TRBV5-4	NA	TRBJ1-5	NA	CASSFGGGGQPQHF	TGTGCCAGCAGTTTCGGCGGGGGCGGGCAGCCCCAGCATTTT
TRBV5-1	TRBD2	TRBJ2-1	NA	CASSWGLAGGRNNEQFF	TGCGCCAGCAGCTGGGGACTAGCGGGAGGAAGGAACAATGAGCAGTTCTTC
TRBV5-4	TRBD2	TRBJ2-3	NA	CASSLVAGGSSTDTQYF	TGTGCCAGCAGCTTGGTAGCGGGAGGCTCAAGCACAGATACGCAGTATTTT
TRBV4-3	NA	TRBJ1-4	NA	CASSQDGQINEKLFF	TGCGCCAGCAGCCAAGATGGTCAGATTAATGAAAAACTGTTTTTT
TRBV15	TRBD1	TRBJ2-5	NA	CATSRSVGTALRETQYF	TGTGCCACCAGCAGATCGGTCGGGACAGCTCTCCGGGAGACCCAGTACTTC
TRBV28	TRBD1	TRBJ2-7	NA	CASSSTGTGSYEQYF	TGTGCCAGCAGTTCTACCGGGACAGGGTCCTACGAGCAGTACTTC
TRBV7-7	NA	TRBJ2-3	NA	CASSPGRLVGTDTQYF	TGTGCCAGCAGCCCCGGACGACTAGTGGGCACAGATACGCAGTATTTT
TRBV29-1	TRBD2	TRBJ2-5	NA	CSVEDGVAGVLETQYF	TGCAGCGTTGAAGATGGGGTAGCGGGGGTTCTAGAGACCCAGTACTTC
TRBV11-2	NA	TRBJ2-1	NA	CASSLKRGSSYNEQFF	TGTGCCAGCAGCCTAAAGCGCGGAAGCTCCTACAATGAGCAGTTCTTC
TRBV28	TRBD1	TRBJ2-7	NA	CASSYRGANEQYF	TGTGCCAGCAGTTACAGGGGTGCAAACGAGCAGTACTTC
TRBV10-3	TRBD1	TRBJ1-1	NA	CAISDSGGAFF	TGTGCCATCAGTGATTCAGGGGGAGCTTTCTTT
TRBV2	TRBD2	TRBJ2-5	NA	CASNRLAGGQETQYF	TGTGCCAGCAACAGACTAGCGGGGGGGCAAGAGACCCAGTACTTC
TRBV5-4	NA	TRBJ2-5	NA	CASSFMGPGQIQETQYF	TGTGCCAGCAGCTTTATGGGGCCAGGACAGATCCAAGAGACCCAGTACTTC
TRBV28	NA	TRBJ1-5	NA	CASSPSWASNQPQHF	TGTGCCAGCAGTCCCTCATGGGCCTCCAATCAGCCCCAGCATTTT
TRBV9	TRBD2	TRBJ2-1	NA	CASSGGLADNEQFF	TGTGCCAGCAGCGGAGGACTAGCCGACAATGAGCAGTTCTTC
TRBV15	TRBD2	TRBJ2-3	NA	CATSTLGLAGTDTQYF	TGTGCCACCAGCACGTTGGGACTAGCTGGCACAGATACGCAGTATTTT
TRBV2	NA	TRBJ2-3	NA	CASSQTGRTDTQYF	TGTGCCAGCAGCCAGACAGGCCGCACAGATACGCAGTATTTT
TRBV6-6	TRBD1	TRBJ2-3	NA	CASSDRGSDTQYF	TGTGCCAGCAGCGACAGGGGGTCAGATACGCAGTATTTT
TRBV5-1	TRBD1	TRBJ2-1	NA	CASQNRVQRQGEQFF	TGCGCCAGCCAGAACAGGGTTCAGAGACAGGGTGAGCAGTTCTTC
TRBV5-1	TRBD1	TRBJ1-2	NA	CASSPRTGGDGYTF	TGCGCCAGCAGCCCGAGGACAGGGGGCGATGGCTACACCTTC
TRBV2	NA	TRBJ2-3	NA	CASSFTGRGSSTDTQYF	TGTGCCAGCAGTTTTACCGGGCGGGGCTCTAGCACAGATACGCAGTATTTT
TRBV18	NA	TRBJ1-3	NA	CASSPVREHSGNTIYF	TGTGCCAGCTCACCAGTCCGGGAGCACTCTGGAAACACCATATATTTT